The 27 T cell receptor beta chains below all came from one sample that was sequenced in a study of a mutant IDH1 vaccine in newly diagnosed glioma. Their cognate antigens are unknown. TCRdb's table, derived via immunoSEQ multiplex PCR, lists solely in-frame clones and lacks some. The sample contains some 40,000 clones, 75% of which appear only once. The time point is: week 47, end of study. A single vaccine dose contained 300 ug of mutant IDH1 20-mer peptide, and topical imiquimod was used with it. The sample was PBMCs, taken from a glioma patient whose treatment included an IDH1 peptide vaccine. Receptors originate from a man aged 35 to 55 with glioma.

This clone was seen a few times. This chain uses TRBV29-1 with TRBJ1-1; TRBD1 might be the D (6 bases). The V gene lost 4 bases and the J gene lost 1 base, with 7 bases spanning the gap. CDR3 size: 12 residues. The germline CDR1 and CDR2 sequences are SQVTM and ANQGSEA. The CDR3 DNA follows: TGCAGCGTTGGCAGGGGGAACACTGAAGCTTTCTTT. Translated, it gives CSVGRGNTEAFF.

This clone rates as medium-sized. This chain links TRBV21-1 with TRBJ2-7; TRBD1 is the table's D call, not checked against the DNA. TRBV21-1 counts as a pseudogene. The CDR3 is made up of 16 amino acids. The CDR3, as DNA: TGTGCCAGCAGCCGTATACTAAGGACAGGGTACTGGGAGCAGTACTTC. As protein: CASSRILRTGYWEQYF.

The genes are TRBV7-2 and TRBJ2-1; 11 positions agree with TRBD2. The CDR3 length is 17 residues. J gave up 4 bases and V 7 bases, and 12 bases lay outside the gene matches. Per germline, CDR1 SGHTA and CDR2 FQGNSA. CDR3 coding DNA: TGTGCCAGCACCCTTGTTGCAGGGACTAGCGGTTACAATGAGCAGTTCTTC. This codes for CASTLVAGTSGYNEQFF.

The chain is built from TRBV19 and TRBJ2-1; 16 bases map to TRBD2. Germline V gene sequence: CDR1 LNHDA, CDR2 SQIVND (reference sequence). The J segment lost 4 bases and the V segment lost 5 bases, leaving 2 bases of the junction unmatched. This CDR3 contains 16 residues. The CDR3 sequence: CASSSGLAGGYNEQFF. CDR3 bases: TGTGCCAGTAGTTCGGGACTAGCGGGAGGGTACAATGAGCAGTTCTTC.

The CDR3 DNA sequence: TGTGCCTGGAGTCTTGGACAGGGGGGTCCCTATAGCAATCAGCCCCAGCATTTT. The encoded protein is CAWSLGQGGPYSNQPQHF. The chain combines TRBV30 with TRBJ1-5; 10 positions match TRBD1. The junction had 10 bases not matched to a gene; V was cut back by 2 bases and J by 0 bases. The length of the CDR3 is 18 residues. From germline, CDR1 is GTSNPN and CDR2 SVGIG (reference sequence). The full variable domain, with the rest looked up from reference TRBV30 and TRBJ1-5, is SQTIHQWPATLVQPVGSPLSLECTVEGTSNPNLYWYRQAAGRGLQLLFYSVGIGQISSEVPQNLSASRPQDRQFILSSKKLLLSDSGFYLCAWSLGQGGPYSNQPQHFGDGTRLSIL.

The chain combines TRBV7-9 with TRBJ1-1, with unresolved D. CDR3 size: 19 residues. Trimming left V 5 bases short and J 3 bases short, with 28 bases between. Germline loops: CDR1 SEHNR, CDR2 FQNEAQ (reference sequence). This CDR3 reads CASSPPPPGSPNGDTEAFF. DNA of the CDR3: TGTGCCAGCAGCCCGCCCCCGCCGGGGTCGCCTAATGGGGACACTGAAGCTTTCTTT.

The chain carries TRBV5-1 and TRBJ1-1; no definite D call. V was trimmed by 4 bases and J by 4 bases, leaving 17 bases between them. In germline, CDR1 is SGHRS, CDR2 YFSETQ. The CDR3 consists of 15 residues. The CDR3 protein is CASSAEPGTATEAFF. CDR3 in DNA: TGCGCCAGCAGCGCCGAGCCAGGAACTGCCACTGAAGCTTTCTTT.

V is TRBV5-1 and J is TRBJ2-5, with D perhaps TRBD1 (5 bases). Trimming removed 4 bases at V and 2 bases at J, with 12 bases between. The CDR3 totals 14 residues. Germline CDR1 and CDR2: SGHRS and YFSETQ. The CDR3 sequence: CASSGRGLQETQYF. Written as DNA, the CDR3 is TGCGCCAGCAGCGGTAGGGGCCTACAAGAGACCCAGTACTTC.

The chain employs TRBV5-1 and TRBJ1-1; 9 bases agree with TRBD1. J gave up 1 base and V 4 bases, and 5 bases lay outside the gene matches. The CDR3 covers 15 residues. Germline assignment: CDR1 SGHRS and CDR2 YFSETQ. CDR3 region: CASSRTQGANTEAFF. The CDR3 region has the DNA TGCGCCAGCAGCCGTACACAGGGGGCGAACACTGAAGCTTTCTTT.

This chain links TRBV6-6 with TRBJ1-3; no firm D call. CDR1 and CDR2 (germline): MNHNY, SVGAGI (reference sequence). This CDR3 is built from 15 residues. The V end lost 5 bases, the J end lost 0 bases, and 11 bases lay between the germline ends. Written as DNA, the CDR3 is TGTGCCAGCAGTATCGACCCAAACTCTGGAAACACCATATATTTT. Amino acid sequence: CASSIDPNSGNTIYF.

The chain uses TRBV6-1 and TRBJ2-5, with 7 bases fitting TRBD2. The CDR3 covers 14 residues. Germline values: CDR1 MNHNS, CDR2 SASEGT. Trimming removed 3 bases from V and 5 bases from J; junction bases left unmatched: 6. The CDR3 nucleotides are TGTGCCAGCAGTGATCCACTAGCGAGGGAGACCCAGTACTTC. Amino acid sequence: CASSDPLARETQYF.

The chain combines TRBV7-9 with TRBJ1-2; D is undetermined. CDR3 length: 12 residues. CDR1 and CDR2 (germline): SEHNR, FQNEAQ (reference sequence). The V end was cut by 4 bases, the J end by 8 bases, with 11 bases between. The CDR3 here is CASSSEEAGYTF. The DNA for the CDR3 is TGTGCCAGCAGCTCAGAGGAGGCGGGCTACACCTTC.

This chain joins TRBV7-8 and TRBJ2-5; no clear D. The CDR3 contains 11 residues. V was trimmed by 5 bases and J by 1 base, leaving 2 bases between them. Looked up from germline, CDR1 is SGHVS and CDR2 is FQNEAQ. The CDR3 bases are TGTGCCAGCAGCCTCCAAGAGACCCAGTACTTC. Translation: CASSLQETQYF. Variable domain in full (rest from reference TRBV7-8 and TRBJ2-5): GAGVSQSPRYKVAKRGQDVALRCDPISGHVSLFWYQQALGQGPEFLTYFQNEAQLDKSGLPSDRFFAERPEGSVSTLKIQRTQQEDSAVYLCASSLQETQYFGPGTRLLVL.

This clone was observed a handful of times. This rearrangement joins TRBV15 to TRBJ2-5; D not certain. Germline assignment: CDR1 LNHNV and CDR2 YYDKDF (reference sequence). This CDR3 is built from 15 residues. The germline V and J ends were trimmed by 0 bases and 7 bases, with 15 bases remaining between them. CDR3: CATSRDLATPGTQYF. DNA of the CDR3: TGTGCCACCAGCAGAGATCTTGCGACCCCAGGGACCCAGTACTTC.

This sequence joins TRBV7-2 and TRBJ2-3; D is unresolved. The CDR3 loop spans 14 amino acids. CDR1 SGHTA and CDR2 FQGNSA come from the germline V gene. Trimming pared 4 bases from V and 0 bases from J, leaving 8 bases between. DNA of the CDR3: TGTGCCAGCAGCTGGGGTGCTAGCACAGATACGCAGTATTTT. The encoded protein is CASSWGASTDTQYF.

CDR3 region: CASSLEGSRSEQYF. The CDR3 nucleotides read TGTGCCAGCAGCTTAGAGGGCTCAAGAAGCGAGCAGTACTTC. J is TRBJ2-5 and V is TRBV11-2, with D unresolved. With the DNA end fitting TRBJ2-7 better, the J assignment may be wrong. This CDR3 contains 14 residues. CDR1 and CDR2 from the germline V gene are SGHAT and FQNNGV.

This clone was observed once. J is TRBJ1-4 and V is TRBV5-1; D perhaps matches TRBD1 (6 bases). The CDR3 sequence is 15 residues long. Trimming shortened V by 4 bases and J by 5 bases, and 15 bases separated the two germline ends. CDR1 and CDR2 from the germline V gene are SGHRS and YFSETQ. The chain's CDR3 is CASSTPDRGNEKLFF. In DNA, the CDR3 is TGCGCCAGCAGCACCCCGGACAGAGGAAATGAAAAACTGTTTTTT. The whole variable domain, filled in from reference TRBV5-1 and TRBJ1-4, reads KAGVTQTPRYLIKTRGQQVTLSCSPISGHRSVSWYQQTPGQGLQFLFEYFSETQRNKGNFPGRFSGRQFSNSRSEMNVSTLELGDSALYLCASSTPDRGNEKLFFGSGTQLSVL.

The V call is TRBV6-5, the J call TRBJ1-1, with D maybe TRBD1 (5 bases). Trimming removed 2 bases from V and 5 bases from J, with 18 bases in between. This CDR3 contains 16 residues. Per the germline V gene, CDR1 is MNHEY and CDR2 is SVGAGI. CDR3 nucleotides: TGTGCCAGCAGTTACGGTTGGGGCCAGGGAGTTACTGAAGCTTTCTTT. Encoded protein: CASSYGWGQGVTEAFF.

This chain uses TRBV19 with TRBJ2-7; 8 bases are shared with TRBD2. Germline V lookup: CDR1 LNHDA, CDR2 SQIVND (reference sequence). Unmatched junction bases numbered 8, after V lost 5 bases and J lost 5 bases. This CDR3 is 14 amino acids long. The CDR3 coding sequence is TGTGCCAGTAGTTTCGGGACTAGTTCTCACGAGCAGTACTTC. Translating gives CASSFGTSSHEQYF.

The rearrangement joins TRBV9 to TRBJ1-2, with 7 bases identical to TRBD1. The CDR3 runs to 17 residues. Germline-derived CDR1 and CDR2 are SGDLS and YYNGEE. V lost 3 bases and J lost 4; bases outside the gene matches: 15. The CDR3 DNA reads as TGTGCCAGCAGCGAGGGGGACAGCATCCCCGGGGGCTATGGCTACACCTTC. Translation gives CASSEGDSIPGGYGYTF.

This chain connects TRBV19 to TRBJ2-1, with 7 bases that match TRBD1. The CDR3 is 15 residues long. J gave up 7 bases and V 4 bases, and 10 bases lay outside the gene matches. The V gene's germline CDR1 is LNHDA and CDR2 SQIVND (reference sequence). DNA of the CDR3: TGTGCCAGTAGTAAAGCTCGGAACAGGGGAAATGAGCAGTTCTTC. Translation: CASSKARNRGNEQFF.

The chain recombines TRBV6-5 with TRBJ1-5; 8 bases are shared with TRBD1. V shed 8 bases, J shed 2 bases, and the junction held 8 bases outside the gene matches. This CDR3 has 15 residues. The germline CDR1 and CDR2 sequences are MNHEY and SVGAGI. The CDR3 here is CASSLAQGGNQPQHF. As DNA, the CDR3 is TGTGCCAGCTCCCTTGCACAGGGGGGCAATCAGCCCCAGCATTTT.

This clone showed up just once. V and J are TRBV11-2 and TRBJ1-1; no clear D gene. Trimming shortened V by 6 bases and J by 0 bases, and 17 bases separated the two germline ends. Per the germline V gene, CDR1 is SGHAT and CDR2 is FQNNGV. The CDR3 has 16 amino acids. Here the CDR3 DNA reads TGTGCCAGCAGGATAGCGGGAGTCTACATGAACACTGAAGCTTTCTTT. It codes for CASRIAGVYMNTEAFF.

The rearrangement uses TRBV11-3 and TRBJ1-2; tentative D call: TRBD1 (6 bases). The CDR3 extends over 13 amino acids. Trimming left V 7 bases short and J 7 bases short, with 16 bases between. The germline gives CDR1 SGHNT, CDR2 YENEEA. CDR3 in DNA: TGTGCCAGCACCTCCCGCGGGGGCTCTGGCTACACCTTC. Translated: CASTSRGGSGYTF.

This chain connects TRBV5-1 to TRBJ1-1; weak D call: TRBD1 (6 bases). Germline V gene sequence: CDR1 SGHRS, CDR2 YFSETQ. Trimming left V 3 bases short and J 5 bases short, with 14 bases between. The CDR3 length is 14 residues. CDR3 sequence (DNA): TGCGCCAGCAGCTCGACAGGTGGTAGGACTGAAGCTTTCTTT. Translation: CASSSTGGRTEAFF.

This chain's CDR3 is CASSRGSGNLNTEAFF. CDR3 DNA sequence: TGTGCCAGCAGCCGCGGGTCAGGGAACTTGAACACTGAAGCTTTCTTT. V is TRBV5-4 and J is TRBJ1-1; TRBD1 might be the D (5 bases). The CDR3 totals 16 residues. CDR1 and CDR2 (germline): SGHNT, YYREEE (reference sequence). Trimming stripped 4 bases from V and 0 bases from J, with 16 bases between.

The CDR3 region is CASSLRTSGGNQPQHF. The CDR3 DNA is TGTGCCAGCAGCTTAAGGACCTCGGGGGGCAATCAGCCCCAGCATTTT. The V call is TRBV7-2, the J call TRBJ1-5; D is possibly TRBD1 (5 bases). The CDR3 sequence is 16 residues long. Between the trimmed V and J ends, which lost 2 bases and 2 bases, there was a span of 13 bases. Per germline, CDR1 SGHTA and CDR2 FQGNSA.